This passage covers 4 T cell receptor beta chains from one sample sequenced in a study of long-term antiretroviral therapy in people with HIV. Running of the v3.0 immunoSEQ assay took place at survey level. Sequencing was performed with immunoSEQ multiplex PCR; in TCRdb, only in-frame clones are kept and a portion is missing. Of 20,000 to 25,000 clones in the sample, 75% to 90% were seen once. The specimen was unsorted PBMCs, collected 1.2 years after starting antiretroviral therapy. The receptor source for this set is a woman between 35 and 50 years old with HIV.

The chain links TRBV12-5 to TRBJ2-2; 13 bases line up with TRBD2. V dropped 1 base and J dropped 9; count of bases not matched to a gene: 23. Germline lookup yields CDR1 LGHNT and CDR2 FRNRAP. The CDR3 totals 22 residues. The CDR3 DNA follows: TGTGCTAGTGGTTTGGCCGTGATACCGGGACTAGCGGGAAGCATGTCCTTCCGGGAGCTGTTTTTT. As protein: CASGLAVIPGLAGSMSFRELFF. The whole variable domain, remainder taken from reference TRBV12-5 and TRBJ2-2, is DARVTQTPRHKVTEMGQEVTMRCQPILGHNTVFWYRQTMMQGLELLAYFRNRAPLDDSGMPKDRFSAEMPDATLATLKIQPSEPRDSAVYFCASGLAVIPGLAGSMSFRELFFGEGSRLTVL.

The chain joins TRBV6-5 to TRBJ2-7, with 8 bases lining up with TRBD1. The ends lost 0 bases at V and 3 bases at J; junction bases unmatched: 7. The germline gives CDR1 MNHEY, CDR2 SVGAGI. The CDR3 covers 16 residues. The CDR3 DNA reads TGTGCCAGCAGTTACTCAAGGACAGGGACCAACTACGAGCAGTACTTC. Translated: CASSYSRTGTNYEQYF.

The CDR3: CATRGLGQGGEKLFF. DNA for the CDR3: TGTGCCACCAGAGGTTTGGGACAGGGTGGCGAAAAACTGTTTTTT. The chain couples TRBV15 to TRBJ1-4; 9 bases fit TRBD1. Germline V CDR1 and CDR2: LNHNV, YYDKDF (reference sequence). V gave up 6 bases and J gave up 8 bases; unmatched junction bases: 10. The CDR3 has 15 amino acids.

The J gene is TRBJ2-2, the V gene TRBV5-1; 12 bases match TRBD2. The CDR3 consists of 16 residues. With V trimmed by 2 bases and J by 4 bases, 3 bases remained unmatched. Germline CDR1 reads SGHRS; CDR2 reads YFSETQ. CDR3 nucleotides: TGCGCCAGCAGCTTTCTAGCGGGAGGGACCACCGGGGAGCTGTTTTTT. This codes for CASSFLAGGTTGELFF.